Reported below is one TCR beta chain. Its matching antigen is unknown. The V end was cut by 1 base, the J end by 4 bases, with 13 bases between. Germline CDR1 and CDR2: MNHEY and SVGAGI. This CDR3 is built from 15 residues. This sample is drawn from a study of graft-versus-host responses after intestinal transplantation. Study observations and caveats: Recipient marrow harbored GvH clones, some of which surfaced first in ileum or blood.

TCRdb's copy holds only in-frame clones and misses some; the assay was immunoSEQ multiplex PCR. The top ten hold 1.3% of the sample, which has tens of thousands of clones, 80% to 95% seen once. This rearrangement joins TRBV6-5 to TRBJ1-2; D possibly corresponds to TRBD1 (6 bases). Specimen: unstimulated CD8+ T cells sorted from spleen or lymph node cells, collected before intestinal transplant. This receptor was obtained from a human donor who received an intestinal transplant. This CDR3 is CASSYFGGASYGYTF. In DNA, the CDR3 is TGTGCCAGCAGTTACTTTGGGGGCGCGAGCTATGGCTACACCTTC.